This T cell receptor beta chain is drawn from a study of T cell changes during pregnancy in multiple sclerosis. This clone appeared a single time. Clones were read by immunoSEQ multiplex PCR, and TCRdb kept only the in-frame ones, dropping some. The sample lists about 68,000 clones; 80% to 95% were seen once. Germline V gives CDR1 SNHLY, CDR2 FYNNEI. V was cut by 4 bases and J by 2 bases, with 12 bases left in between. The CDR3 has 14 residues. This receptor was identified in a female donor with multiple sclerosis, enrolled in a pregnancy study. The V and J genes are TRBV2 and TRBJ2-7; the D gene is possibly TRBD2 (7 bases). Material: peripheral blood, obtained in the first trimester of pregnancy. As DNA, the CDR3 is TGTGCCAGCAGTGTAAGGGGGGGGCCCTACGAGCAGTACTTC. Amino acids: CASSVRGGPYEQYF.